This T cell receptor (beta chain) stems from a study of T cell changes during pregnancy in multiple sclerosis. The table came from immunoSEQ multiplex PCR; TCRdb's copy has only in-frame clones and leaves some out. The sample contains 75,000 to 95,000 clones, approximately 90% of which appear only once. CDR3 length: 13 residues. CDR1 and CDR2 (germline): KGHSH, LQKENI. Trimming took 1 base from V and 4 from J, leaving 8 bases between them. This clonotype was obtained from a female donor with multiple sclerosis, enrolled in a pregnancy study. The V call is TRBV18, the J call TRBJ2-7, with a weak D call TRBD2 (5 bases). Source: peripheral blood, taken before pregnancy. The CDR3 DNA reads as TGTGCCAGCTCACCACTTACGGGGTACGAGCAGTACTTC. Residues: CASSPLTGYEQYF.